This T cell receptor beta chain was recovered during a study of regulatory T cells in long-lasting Graves disease (dated by TCRdb to 2020 to 2022). Looking at the study overall: Persistent Graves' disease was defined as persistently positive TSH receptor autoantibodies together with antithyroid drug treatment for over 5 years. A total of roughly 33 samples underwent TCR sequencing: around 13 from persistent and approximately 20 from newly diagnosed Graves' disease patients. In the clinical cohort, patients with persistent Graves' disease had used antithyroid drugs for an average of approximately eleven years. Patients with persistent Graves' disease were compared with patients with newly diagnosed Graves' disease using TCR sequencing and RNA sequencing of peripheral blood. The study was conducted in China and was registered as a clinical trial.

This clonotype was seen at least ten times. Its antigen is currently not known. There are no base qualities to consult, and no much larger clone falls within one base. The library was prepared using multiplex PCR. Sequencing used an Illumina HiSeq 4000. To build TCR beta libraries, CDR3 regions were amplified by Arm-PCR using iRepertoire HTBI primers. Gel purification was performed on PCR products prior to sequencing. In the paper's pipeline: Gene usage analysis of CDR3 amino acid clonotypes relied on the approximately 60 TRBV and more than twelve TRBJ segments identified across samples. COPE and FqMerger were used to merge the filtered high-quality paired reads into contigs. BLAST was used to align contigs to the IMGT TRBV, TRBD and TRBJ reference genes, and CDR3 was defined following IMGT. Any clonotype with a frequency above 0.1% was classified as a highly expanded clone. Shannon entropy was used to measure repertoire diversity, and the Gini coefficient was used to measure V-J evenness. Public clonotypes were defined as clonotypes shared by more than one individual. TCRdb ran its own pipeline on the public reads, namely fastp trimming at Q25 and MiXCR clone calling, and kept in-frame beta chains. Each CDR3 protein gets just one entry, which takes the most common genes and DNA from the rows behind it. The V and J calls come from TCRdb's annotation, not from the publication. Counted in this sample were about 460,000 distinct CDR3 sequences; approximately 23% of them appeared once. Around 13% of the sample rests with the top ten.

Broad study findings and their caveats: The authors acknowledged the small sample size as a limitation that may reduce accuracy. Because the primary lesion, thyroid tissue, could not be accessed, the study looked at peripheral blood alone. Preferential use of TRBV28, TRBJ1-2 and TRBJ2-5 was observed in persistent disease, whereas TRBV20-1 and TRBJ2-1 were favored in newly diagnosed disease. A larger number of public clonotypes was shared among persistent patients (around 2,700) than among newly diagnosed patients (more than 850). Sequencing and analysis were restricted to the TCR beta chain. Compared with newly diagnosed patients, patients with persistent Graves' disease had lower TCR Shannon entropy and fewer highly expanded clones, which suggests clonal expansion.

From cysteine to phenylalanine, the CDR3 is 13 amino acids long. Only the CDR3 DNA stays, 39 bases, in frame from base 1. Looking up the germline V gene (reference sequence) yields CDR1 LGHDT and CDR2 YNNKEL. Trimming removed 1 base from V and 3 bases from J, leaving 6 bases between the germline ends. In the paper's terms, the time point label means: persistent/refractory GD, antithyroid drugs over 5 years with positive TRAb. RNA was extracted from PBMCs in TRIzol for both TCR sequencing and RNA sequencing. The diagnosis of Graves' disease was made according to American Thyroid Association guidelines. The patients came from an endocrinology department in Xi'an, China. From each patient, nine milliliters of peripheral blood was collected into an EDTA anticoagulant tube. PBMCs were isolated by Ficoll Paque Plus density gradient separation without further T cell sorting. An Agilent 2100 Bioanalyzer and agarose gel were used to check RNA quality, and a NanoDrop 2000 was used to measure RNA concentration.

The chain joins TRBV3-1 to TRBJ2-5, with the D gene too uncertain to name. The sequence derives from a female donor with Graves disease. The source material was peripheral blood mononuclear cells (PBMCs), sampled when the disease was refractory, from a patient treated with antithyroid drugs. The CDR3 has the sequence CASSQGREETQYF. The nucleotides read TGTGCCAGCAGCCAAGGAAGGGAAGAGACCCAGTACTTC.